One sample yielded the 18 T cell receptor beta chains listed below, sequenced in a study of graft-versus-host responses after intestinal transplantation. Clones were sequenced by immunoSEQ multiplex PCR, and TCRdb holds only the in-frame ones, with some missing. The sample shows tens of thousands of clones, 91% of them seen only once. Which antigens these TCRs recognize remains unknown. The sample in question was unstimulated CD8+ T cells sorted from spleen or lymph node cells, obtained before intestinal transplant. The receptor source for this set is a human donor who received an intestinal transplant.

In this sample, this clone turned up once. The CDR3 reads CASSFTSDEQFF. Here the CDR3 DNA reads TGTGCCAGCAGTTTCACTAGCGATGAGCAGTTCTTC. The V gene is TRBV27, the J gene TRBJ2-1; 7 bases are a match to TRBD2. This CDR3 is built from 12 residues. Germline CDR1 MNHEY, CDR2 SMNVEV (reference sequence). J gave up 8 bases and V 3 bases, and 1 base lay outside the gene matches.

The rearrangement uses TRBV7-8 and TRBJ2-5; the D is unclear. The closer fit of TRBJ2-7 to the DNA end suggests the J call may be wrong. Germline V gene lookup returns CDR1 SGHVS and CDR2 FQNEAQ. CDR3 length equals 14 residues. CDR3 region: CASSSSTSFYEQYF. Here the CDR3 DNA reads TGTGCCAGCAGCTCTTCGACAAGTTTCTACGAGCAGTACTTC.

The rearrangement joins TRBV4-1 to TRBJ2-5; D possibly corresponds to TRBD2 (5 bases). This CDR3 has 13 residues. Per the germline V gene, CDR1 is MGHRA and CDR2 is YSYEKL. V lost 0 bases and J 3 bases, leaving 5 bases between the germline ends. The CDR3 bases are TGCGCCAGCAGCCAAGACGGGAAAGAGACCCAGTACTTC. It yields the protein CASSQDGKETQYF.

The chain links TRBV27 to TRBJ2-5, with 7 bases identical to TRBD2. V was pared by 5 bases and J by 2 bases, with 11 bases of the junction left unmatched. Germline CDR1 is MNHEY and CDR2 is SMNVEV (reference sequence). This CDR3 has 16 amino acids. CDR3 bases: TGTGCCAGCAGTCCCTACTCCGGGAGGTTTCAAGAGACCCAGTACTTC. It specifies CASSPYSGRFQETQYF.

The rearrangement uses TRBV28 and TRBJ2-1; D possibly corresponds to TRBD1 (6 bases). Germline CDR1 and CDR2: MDHEN and SYDVKM. V gave up 1 base and J gave up 8 bases, with 18 bases separating them. The CDR3 length is 16 residues. The CDR3 DNA is TGTGCCAGCAGTTTATTTAATGTAGGGACACCGCATGAGCAGTTCTTC. Translating it yields CASSLFNVGTPHEQFF.

The chain joins TRBV7-8 to TRBJ1-2, with TRBD1 identical over 12 bases. Germline CDR1 is SGHVS and CDR2 is FQNEAQ. The V gene end was trimmed by 5 bases and the J gene end by 7 bases; junction bases not matched to a gene: 8. This CDR3 spans 15 amino acids. CDR3 amino acids: CASSPTGTGGFGYTF. As DNA, the CDR3 is TGTGCCAGCAGCCCAACCGGGACAGGGGGCTTTGGCTACACCTTC.

J is TRBJ1-2 and V is TRBV5-8; D may be TRBD1 (5 bases). CDR3 length equals 13 residues. The V gene lost 2 bases and the J gene lost 7 bases, with 12 bases spanning the gap. Germline V gene lookup returns CDR1 SGHTS and CDR2 YDEGEE. CDR3 loop: CASSFMAGGGYTF. In DNA form, the CDR3 reads TGTGCCAGCAGCTTCATGGCGGGGGGTGGCTACACCTTC.

This clone was counted a single time. V is TRBV5-1 and J is TRBJ2-3; a possible D gene is TRBD1 (5 bases). V was shortened by 0 bases and J by 5 bases, with 13 bases between the two germline ends. Per germline, CDR1 SGHRS and CDR2 YFSETQ. CDR3 size: 15 residues. The CDR3 DNA follows: TGCGCCAGCAGCTTGGTATATGTAGGGGAAGATACGCAGTATTTT. It translates to CASSLVYVGEDTQYF.

The rearrangement joins TRBV18 to TRBJ1-5; the match to TRBD1 covers 10 bases. The CDR3 is 17 residues long. Germline lookup yields CDR1 KGHSH and CDR2 LQKENI. V trimming: 3 bases; J trimming: 0 bases; junction bases outside the gene matches: 5. The CDR3 DNA reads as TGTGCCAGCTCACCGTGGGACAGGGGAAATAGCAATCAGCCCCAGCATTTT. This sequence encodes CASSPWDRGNSNQPQHF.

The CDR3 bases are TGTGCCAGCAGCGTAGACCCCCTAGCGGGGCTCACAGATACGCAGTATTTT. It yields the protein CASSVDPLAGLTDTQYF. V and J are TRBV9 and TRBJ2-3; 9 bases are shared with TRBD2. Germline CDR1 and CDR2: SGDLS and YYNGEE. With V trimmed by 0 bases and J by 2 bases, 7 bases remained unmatched. This CDR3 comprises 17 residues.

The chain joins TRBV5-4 to TRBJ2-7; TRBD1 agrees at 11 bases. The germline V gene has CDR1 SGHNT and CDR2 YYREEE (reference sequence). There are 15 residues in the CDR3. Trimming removed 4 bases from V and 1 base from J; junction bases left unmatched: 4. CDR3 residues: CASSPGTGGSYEQYF. Written as DNA, the CDR3 is TGTGCCAGCAGCCCAGGGACAGGGGGATCCTACGAGCAGTACTTC.

This clone was found once. This chain links TRBV19 with TRBJ1-5; tentatively, D is TRBD1 (6 bases). The V end lost 3 bases, the J end lost 1 base, and 13 bases lay between the germline ends. The length of the CDR3 is 16 residues. CDR1 LNHDA and CDR2 SQIVND come from the germline V gene (reference sequence). CDR3 sequence: CASSIFLGTSNQPQHF. The CDR3 DNA follows: TGTGCCAGTAGTATTTTCCTGGGGACAAGCAATCAGCCCCAGCATTTT.

The gene calls are TRBV15 and TRBJ2-3; the D gene is possibly TRBD2 (5 bases). The CDR3 runs to 15 residues. Germline CDR1 reads LNHNV; CDR2 reads YYDKDF (reference sequence). V was pared by 5 bases and J by 3 bases, with 15 bases between. CDR3 DNA: TGTGCCACCAGCTTTACCCGGGATACAACAGATACGCAGTATTTT. This gives the protein CATSFTRDTTDTQYF.

In DNA form, the CDR3 reads TGCGCCAGCAGTGAGAACAGGGGGTTAACAGATACGCAGTATTTT. It is translated as CASSENRGLTDTQYF. The rearrangement joins TRBV10-1 to TRBJ2-3, with 8 bases fitting TRBD1. From germline, CDR1 is WNHNN and CDR2 SYGVQD (reference sequence). Trimming took 2 bases from V and 3 from J; bases not matched to a gene: 4. The CDR3 is 15 amino acids.

The CDR3 bases are TGTGCCAGCAGCGGACTGGGTAGCTACACCTTC. This sequence encodes CASSGLGSYTF. The chain recombines TRBV9 with TRBJ1-2; D unclear. The CDR3 length is 11 residues. Germline-derived CDR1 and CDR2 are SGDLS and YYNGEE. The V gene lost 3 bases and the J gene lost 9 bases, with 9 bases spanning the gap.

This clone was detected only once. The CDR3 reads CASSQVRGGAETQYF. The CDR3, as DNA: TGCGCCAGCAGCCAAGTGCGGGGGGGGGCAGAGACCCAGTACTTC. V and J are TRBV4-1 and TRBJ2-5, with 9 nucleotides matching TRBD2. V lost 1 base, J lost 4 bases, and 4 bases stayed unmatched. The CDR3 sequence is 15 residues long. Germline V gene data show CDR1 as MGHRA and CDR2 as YSYEKL.

The V and J genes are TRBV5-5 and TRBJ2-4; 10 nucleotides line up with TRBD2. Germline trimming cut 6 bases from V and 7 bases from J; bases unmatched to any gene: 16. The CDR3 has 17 amino acids. Germline CDR1 and CDR2: SGHKS and YYEKEE (reference sequence). CDR3 protein: CASTARAGGPKGNIQYF. Written as DNA, the CDR3 is TGTGCCAGCACGGCCAGAGCGGGGGGGCCGAAGGGCAACATTCAGTACTTC.

This chain uses TRBV7-9 with TRBJ1-1, with D hard to call. The CDR3 is made up of 12 amino acids. Looked up from germline, CDR1 is SEHNR and CDR2 is FQNEAQ (reference sequence). V shed 5 bases and J shed 0 bases, with 4 bases lying between them. Here the CDR3 DNA reads TGTGCCAGCAGCCGGGTGAACACTGAAGCTTTCTTT. Translating gives CASSRVNTEAFF.